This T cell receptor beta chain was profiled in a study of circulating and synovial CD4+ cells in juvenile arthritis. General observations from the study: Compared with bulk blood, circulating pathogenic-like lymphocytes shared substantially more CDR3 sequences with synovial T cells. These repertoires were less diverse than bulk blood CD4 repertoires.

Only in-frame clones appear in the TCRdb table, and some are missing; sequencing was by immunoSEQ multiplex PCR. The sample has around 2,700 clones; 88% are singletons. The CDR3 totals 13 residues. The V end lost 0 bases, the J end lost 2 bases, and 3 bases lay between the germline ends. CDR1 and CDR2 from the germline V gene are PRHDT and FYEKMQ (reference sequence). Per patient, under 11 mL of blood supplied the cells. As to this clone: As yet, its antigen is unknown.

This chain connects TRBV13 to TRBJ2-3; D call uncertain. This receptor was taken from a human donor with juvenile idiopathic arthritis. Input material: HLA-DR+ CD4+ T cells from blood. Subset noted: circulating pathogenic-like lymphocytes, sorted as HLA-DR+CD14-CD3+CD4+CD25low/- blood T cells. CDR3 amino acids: CASSLGATDTQYF. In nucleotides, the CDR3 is TGTGCCAGCAGCTTAGGGGCCACAGATACGCAGTATTTT.